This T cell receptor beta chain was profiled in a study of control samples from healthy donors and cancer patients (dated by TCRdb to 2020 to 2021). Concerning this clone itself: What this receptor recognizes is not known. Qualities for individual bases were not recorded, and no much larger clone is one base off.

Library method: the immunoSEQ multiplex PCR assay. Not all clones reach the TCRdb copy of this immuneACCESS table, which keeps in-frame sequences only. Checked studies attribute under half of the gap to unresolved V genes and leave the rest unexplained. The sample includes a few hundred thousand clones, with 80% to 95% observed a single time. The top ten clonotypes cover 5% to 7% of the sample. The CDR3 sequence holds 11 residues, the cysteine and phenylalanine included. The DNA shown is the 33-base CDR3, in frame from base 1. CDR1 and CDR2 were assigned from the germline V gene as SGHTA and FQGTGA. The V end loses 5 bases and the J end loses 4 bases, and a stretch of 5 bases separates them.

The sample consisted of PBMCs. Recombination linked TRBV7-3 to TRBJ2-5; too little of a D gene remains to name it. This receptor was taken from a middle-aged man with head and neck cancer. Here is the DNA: TGTGCCAGCAGCGATGGAGAGACCCAGTACTTC. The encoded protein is CASSDGETQYF.